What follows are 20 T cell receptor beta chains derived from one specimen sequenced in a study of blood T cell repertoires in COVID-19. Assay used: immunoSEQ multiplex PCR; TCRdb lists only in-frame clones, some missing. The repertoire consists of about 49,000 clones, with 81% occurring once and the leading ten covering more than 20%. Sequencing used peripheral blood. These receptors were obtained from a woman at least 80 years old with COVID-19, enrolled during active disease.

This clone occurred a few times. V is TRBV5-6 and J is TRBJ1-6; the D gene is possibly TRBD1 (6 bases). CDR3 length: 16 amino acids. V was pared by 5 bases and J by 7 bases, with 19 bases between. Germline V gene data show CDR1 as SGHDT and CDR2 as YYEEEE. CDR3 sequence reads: CASRFRGSGGNSPLHF. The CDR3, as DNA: TGTGCCAGCAGATTCAGGGGTTCCGGGGGGAATTCACCCCTCCACTTT.

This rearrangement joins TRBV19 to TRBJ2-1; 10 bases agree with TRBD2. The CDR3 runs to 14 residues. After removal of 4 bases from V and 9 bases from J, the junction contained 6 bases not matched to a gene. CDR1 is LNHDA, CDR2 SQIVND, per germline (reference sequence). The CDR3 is CASSTSGRAPEQFF. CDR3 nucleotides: TGTGCCAGTAGTACTAGCGGGAGAGCCCCTGAGCAGTTCTTC.

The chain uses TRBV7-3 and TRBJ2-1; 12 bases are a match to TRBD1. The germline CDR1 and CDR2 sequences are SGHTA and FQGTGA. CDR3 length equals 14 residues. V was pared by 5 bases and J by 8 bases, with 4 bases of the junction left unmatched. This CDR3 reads CASSPGTGGDEQFF. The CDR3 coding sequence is TGTGCCAGCAGCCCCGGGACAGGGGGCGATGAGCAGTTCTTC.

The CDR3 sequence: CASSFSGNQETQYF. CDR3 bases: TGTGCCAGCAGCTTTAGCGGAAACCAAGAGACCCAGTACTTC. The chain carries TRBV7-9 and TRBJ2-5; tentatively, D is TRBD2 (6 bases). V lost 3 bases and J lost 0, with 8 bases in between. The CDR3 spans 14 residues. From germline, CDR1 is SEHNR and CDR2 FQNEAQ (reference sequence).

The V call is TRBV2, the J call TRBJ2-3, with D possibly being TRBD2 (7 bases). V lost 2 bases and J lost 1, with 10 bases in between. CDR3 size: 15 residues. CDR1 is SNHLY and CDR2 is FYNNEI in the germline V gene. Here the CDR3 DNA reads TGTGCCAGCAGTGAACAAGGGGGGGGCACAGATACGCAGTATTTT. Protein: CASSEQGGGTDTQYF.

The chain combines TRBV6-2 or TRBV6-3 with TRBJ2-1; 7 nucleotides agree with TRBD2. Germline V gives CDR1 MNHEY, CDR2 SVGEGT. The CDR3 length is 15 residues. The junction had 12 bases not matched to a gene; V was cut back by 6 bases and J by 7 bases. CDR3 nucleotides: TGTGCCAGCAGCCTCATTCAGACTAGCAGAAATGAGCAGTTCTTC. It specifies CASSLIQTSRNEQFF.

CDR3 in DNA: TGTGCCAGCAGTGGGACAGGGGATGAGACCCAGTACTTC. It codes for CASSGTGDETQYF. The chain is built from TRBV12-3 or TRBV12-4 and TRBJ2-5; 10 bases map to TRBD1. V lost 5 bases, J lost 5 bases, and 2 bases stayed unmatched. The CDR3 covers 13 residues.

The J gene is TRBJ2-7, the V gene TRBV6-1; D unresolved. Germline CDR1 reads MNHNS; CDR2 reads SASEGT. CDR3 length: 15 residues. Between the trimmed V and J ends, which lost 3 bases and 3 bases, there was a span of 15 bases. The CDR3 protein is CASSEIGPIDYEQYF. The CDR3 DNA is TGTGCCAGCAGTGAGATTGGGCCAATCGACTACGAGCAGTACTTC.

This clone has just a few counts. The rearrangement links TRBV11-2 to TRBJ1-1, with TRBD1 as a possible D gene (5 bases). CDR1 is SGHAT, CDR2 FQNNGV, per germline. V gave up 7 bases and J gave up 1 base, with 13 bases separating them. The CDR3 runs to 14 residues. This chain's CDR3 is CASTHPQGNTEAFF. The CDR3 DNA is TGTGCCAGCACTCATCCCCAGGGGAACACTGAAGCTTTCTTT.

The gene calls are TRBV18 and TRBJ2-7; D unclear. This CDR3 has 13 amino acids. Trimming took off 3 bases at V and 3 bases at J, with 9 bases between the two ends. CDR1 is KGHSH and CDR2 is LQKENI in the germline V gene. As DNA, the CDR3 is TGTGCCAGCTCACCTGAATTTAGCTACGAGCAGTACTTC. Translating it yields CASSPEFSYEQYF.

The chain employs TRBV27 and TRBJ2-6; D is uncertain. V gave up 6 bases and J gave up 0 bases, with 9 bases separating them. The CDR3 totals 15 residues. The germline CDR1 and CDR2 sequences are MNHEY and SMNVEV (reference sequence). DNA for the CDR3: TGTGCCAGCAGATCACCGGGCTCTGGGGCCAACGTCCTGACTTTC. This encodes CASRSPGSGANVLTF.

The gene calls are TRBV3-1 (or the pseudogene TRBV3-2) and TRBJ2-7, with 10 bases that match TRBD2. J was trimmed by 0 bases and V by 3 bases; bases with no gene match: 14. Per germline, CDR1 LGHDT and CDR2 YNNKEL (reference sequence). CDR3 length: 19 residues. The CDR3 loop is CASSHPPPLAGPFSYEQYF. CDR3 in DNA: TGTGCCAGCAGCCACCCCCCGCCACTAGCGGGACCTTTCTCCTACGAGCAGTACTTC.

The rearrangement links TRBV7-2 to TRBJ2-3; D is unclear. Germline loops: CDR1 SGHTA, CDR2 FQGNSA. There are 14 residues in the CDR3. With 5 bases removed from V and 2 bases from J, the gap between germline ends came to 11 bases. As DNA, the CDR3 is TGTGCCAGCAGCCTTTGGGCAAACACAGATACGCAGTATTTT. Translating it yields CASSLWANTDTQYF.

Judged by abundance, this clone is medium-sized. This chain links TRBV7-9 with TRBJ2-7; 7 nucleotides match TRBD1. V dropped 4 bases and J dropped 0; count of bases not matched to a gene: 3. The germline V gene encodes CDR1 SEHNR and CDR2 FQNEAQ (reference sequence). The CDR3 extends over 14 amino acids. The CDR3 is CASSYSGGSYEQYF. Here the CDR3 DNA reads TGTGCCAGCAGCTATTCAGGGGGCTCCTACGAGCAGTACTTC.

Written as DNA, the CDR3 is TGTGCCAGCAGCCCCGGGACAGGGCCGCCGAACACTGAAGCTTTCTTT. This codes for CASSPGTGPPNTEAFF. V gene TRBV13 combines with J gene TRBJ1-1; 9 nucleotides agree with TRBD1. After removal of 5 bases from V and 1 base from J, the junction contained 8 bases not matched to a gene. The germline V gene encodes CDR1 PRHDT and CDR2 FYEKMQ (reference sequence). The CDR3 runs to 16 residues.

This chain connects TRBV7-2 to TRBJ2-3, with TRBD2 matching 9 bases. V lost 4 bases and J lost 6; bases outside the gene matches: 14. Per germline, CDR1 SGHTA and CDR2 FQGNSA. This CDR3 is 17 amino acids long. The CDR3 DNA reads TGTGCCAGCAGCTCCCTACTAGCGGGTTCAGGGGGGGATACGCAGTATTTT. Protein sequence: CASSSLLAGSGGDTQYF.

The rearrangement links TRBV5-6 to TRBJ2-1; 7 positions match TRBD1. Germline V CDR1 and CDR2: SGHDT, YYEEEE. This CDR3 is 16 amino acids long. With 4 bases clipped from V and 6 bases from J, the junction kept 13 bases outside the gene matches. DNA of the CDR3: TGTGCCAGCAGCAAACAGGGGCCCTGGGCCCTCAATGAGCAGTTCTTC. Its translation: CASSKQGPWALNEQFF.

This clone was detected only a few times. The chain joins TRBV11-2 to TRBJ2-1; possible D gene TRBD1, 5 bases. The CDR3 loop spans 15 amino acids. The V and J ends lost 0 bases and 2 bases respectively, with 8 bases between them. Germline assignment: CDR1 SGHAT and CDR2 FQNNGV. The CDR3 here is CASSLDDRAYNEQFF. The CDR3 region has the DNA TGTGCCAGCAGCTTAGATGACAGAGCCTACAATGAGCAGTTCTTC.

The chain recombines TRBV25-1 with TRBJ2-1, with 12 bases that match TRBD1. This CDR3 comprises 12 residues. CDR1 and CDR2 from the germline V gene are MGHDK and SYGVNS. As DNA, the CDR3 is TGTGCTGTGGGACAGGGGGCGGGAGAGCAGTTCTTC. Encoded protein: CAVGQGAGEQFF.

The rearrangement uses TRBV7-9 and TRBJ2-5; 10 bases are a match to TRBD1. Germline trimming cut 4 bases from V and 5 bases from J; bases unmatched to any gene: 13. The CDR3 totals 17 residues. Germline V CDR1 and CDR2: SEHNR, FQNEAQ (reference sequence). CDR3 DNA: TGTGCCAGCAGCTCGAGAAGACAGGGGGCCCCACAGGAGACCCAGTACTTC. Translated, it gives CASSSRRQGAPQETQYF. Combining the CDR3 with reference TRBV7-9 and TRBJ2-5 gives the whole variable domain DTGVSQNPRHKITKRGQNVTFRCDPISEHNRLYWYRQTLGQGPEFLTYFQNEAQLEKSRLLSDRFSAERPKGSFSTLEIQRTEQGDSAMYLCASSSRRQGAPQETQYFGPGTRLLVL.